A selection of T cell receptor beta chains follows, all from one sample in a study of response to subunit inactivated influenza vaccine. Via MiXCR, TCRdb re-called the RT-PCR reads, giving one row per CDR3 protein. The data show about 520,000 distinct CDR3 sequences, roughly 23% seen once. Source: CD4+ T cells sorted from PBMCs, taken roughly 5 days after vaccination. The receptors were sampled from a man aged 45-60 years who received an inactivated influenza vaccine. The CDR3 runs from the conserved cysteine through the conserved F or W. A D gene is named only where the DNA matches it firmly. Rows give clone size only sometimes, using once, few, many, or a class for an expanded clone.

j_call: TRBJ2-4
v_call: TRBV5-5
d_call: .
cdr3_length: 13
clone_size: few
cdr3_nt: TGTGCCAGCAGCTTAGGTCGGAGTTCGCTTTGGGACTTC
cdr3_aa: CASSLGRSSLWDF

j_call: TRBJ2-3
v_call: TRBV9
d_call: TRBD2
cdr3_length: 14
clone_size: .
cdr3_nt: TGTGCCAGCGGGGGGGACTCCCGCACAGATACGCAGTATTTT
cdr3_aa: CASGGDSRTDTQYF

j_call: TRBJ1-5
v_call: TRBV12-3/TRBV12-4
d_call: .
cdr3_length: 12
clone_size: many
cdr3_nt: TGTGCCAGCAGTGGCGGTAATAGGCCCCAGCATTTT
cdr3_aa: CASSGGNRPQHF

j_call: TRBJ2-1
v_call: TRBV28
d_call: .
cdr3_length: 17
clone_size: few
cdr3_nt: TGTGCCAGCAGTTTCGTTTCGGGACGGCGAGGCCACAATGAGCAGTTCTTC
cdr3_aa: CASSFVSGRRGHNEQFF

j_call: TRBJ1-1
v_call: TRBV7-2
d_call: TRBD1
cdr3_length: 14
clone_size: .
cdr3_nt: TGTGCCAGCAGCCCACGACAGGGGGCAGCTGAAGCTTTCTTT
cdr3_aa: CASSPRQGAAEAFF

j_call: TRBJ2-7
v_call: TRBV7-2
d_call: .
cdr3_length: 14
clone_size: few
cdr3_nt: TGTGCCAGCAGCTTAGCGATCAGGGAGTACGAGCAGTACTTC
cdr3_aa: CASSLAIREYEQYF

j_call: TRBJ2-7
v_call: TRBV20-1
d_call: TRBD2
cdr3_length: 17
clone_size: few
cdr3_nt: TGCAGTGCTAGGATACGGCATGTAGCGGGAGGGACCTACGAGCAGTACTTC
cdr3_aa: CSARIRHVAGGTYEQYF

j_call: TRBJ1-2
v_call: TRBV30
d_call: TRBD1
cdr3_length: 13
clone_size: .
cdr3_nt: TGTGCCTGGACCAACAGGGGAAGTTATGGCTACACCTTC
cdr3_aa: CAWTNRGSYGYTF

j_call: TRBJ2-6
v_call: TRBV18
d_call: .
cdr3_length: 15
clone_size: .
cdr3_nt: TGTGCCAGCTCACCACTACAGGCTGGGGCCAACGTCCTGACTTTC
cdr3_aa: CASSPLQAGANVLTF

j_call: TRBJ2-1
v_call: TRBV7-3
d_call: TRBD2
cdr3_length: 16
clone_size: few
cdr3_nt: TGTGCCAGCAGCTCGAGACCTAGCGGGAACTACAATGAGCAGTTCTTC
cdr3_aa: CASSSRPSGNYNEQFF

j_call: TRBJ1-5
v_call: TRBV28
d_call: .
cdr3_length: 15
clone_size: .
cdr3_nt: TGTGCCAGCGCAGGCAGGGGTTATAGCAATCAGCCCCAGCATTTT
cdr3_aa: CASAGRGYSNQPQHF

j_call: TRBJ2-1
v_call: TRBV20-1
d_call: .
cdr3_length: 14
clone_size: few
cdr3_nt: TGCAGTGCTGTCCAACCGGGGACTGGCGATGAGCAGTTCTTC
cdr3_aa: CSAVQPGTGDEQFF

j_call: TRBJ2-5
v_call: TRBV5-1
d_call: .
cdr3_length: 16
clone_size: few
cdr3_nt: TGCGCCAGCAGCAGAACGACGAGACAGGTACAAGAGACCCAGTACTTC
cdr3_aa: CASSRTTRQVQETQYF

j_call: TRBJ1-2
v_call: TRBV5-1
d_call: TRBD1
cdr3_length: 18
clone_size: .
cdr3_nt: TGCGCCAGCGCCCAGATTGGTGTTCGGGACAGAGCTAACTATGGCTACACCTTC
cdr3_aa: CASAQIGVRDRANYGYTF

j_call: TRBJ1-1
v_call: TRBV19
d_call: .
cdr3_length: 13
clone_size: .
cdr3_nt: TGTGCCAGTAGTATAGATCGGGCAGGTGAAGCTTTCTTT
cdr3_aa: CASSIDRAGEAFF

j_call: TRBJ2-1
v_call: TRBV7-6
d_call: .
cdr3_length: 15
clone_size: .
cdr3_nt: TGTGCCAGCAGCCAAGGAGGGACAAACTACAATGAGCAGTTCTTC
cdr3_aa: CASSQGGTNYNEQFF

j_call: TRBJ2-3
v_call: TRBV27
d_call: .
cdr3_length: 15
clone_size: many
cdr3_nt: TGTGCCAGCAGTTTAGGAGGGGGGGGCACAGATACGCAGTATTTT
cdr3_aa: CASSLGGGGTDTQYF

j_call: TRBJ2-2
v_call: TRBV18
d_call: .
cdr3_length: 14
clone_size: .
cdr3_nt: TGTGCCAGCTCACCACCGACACGGACCGGGGAGCTGTTTTTT
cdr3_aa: CASSPPTRTGELFF

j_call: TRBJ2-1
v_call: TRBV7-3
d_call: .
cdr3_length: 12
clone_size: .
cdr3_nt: TGTGCCAGCAGCTTATACCAGGGCGAGCAGTTCTTC
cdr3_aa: CASSLYQGEQFF

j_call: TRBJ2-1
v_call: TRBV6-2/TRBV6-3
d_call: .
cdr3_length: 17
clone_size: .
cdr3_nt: TGTGCCAGCTCCCCCTTTGGGGGGCGTTTAATCAATCATGAGCAGTTCTTC
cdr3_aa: CASSPFGGRLINHEQFF

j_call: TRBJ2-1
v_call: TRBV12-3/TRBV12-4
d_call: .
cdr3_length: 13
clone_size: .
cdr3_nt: TGTGCCAGCAGTCCCGACTGGTACAATGAGCAGTTCTTC
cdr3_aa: CASSPDWYNEQFF

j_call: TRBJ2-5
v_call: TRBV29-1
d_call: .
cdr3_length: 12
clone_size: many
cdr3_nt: TGCAGCGTTGTTGGGCTCGGAGAGACCCAGTACTTC
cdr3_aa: CSVVGLGETQYF

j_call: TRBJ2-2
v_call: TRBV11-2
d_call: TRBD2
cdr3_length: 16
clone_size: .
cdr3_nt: TGTGCCAGCAGCTTAGGGGGGGGTGCGGTAACCGGGGAGCTGTTTTTT
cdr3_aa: CASSLGGGAVTGELFF

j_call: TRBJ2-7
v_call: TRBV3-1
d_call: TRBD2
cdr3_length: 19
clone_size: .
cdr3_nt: TGTGCCAGCAGCCACAAGGTTCCCCCTTCTAGCGGGATTCCCTACGAGCAGTACTTC
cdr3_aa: CASSHKVPPSSGIPYEQYF

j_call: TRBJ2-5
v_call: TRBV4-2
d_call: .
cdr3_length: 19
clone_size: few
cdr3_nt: TGTGCCAGCAGCCAAGATCGATTCATGTGGACAGAAGCCGAAGAGACCCAGTACTTC
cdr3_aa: CASSQDRFMWTEAEETQYF

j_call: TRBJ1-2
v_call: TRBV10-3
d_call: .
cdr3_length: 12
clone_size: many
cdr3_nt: TGTGCCATCAGTGACAGCTACTATGGCTACACCTTC
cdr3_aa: CAISDSYYGYTF

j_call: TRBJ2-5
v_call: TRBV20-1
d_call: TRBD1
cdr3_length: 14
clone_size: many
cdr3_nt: TGCAGTGGATTCCCCCGGACAGGCCAAGAGACCCAGTACTTC
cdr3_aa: CSGFPRTGQETQYF

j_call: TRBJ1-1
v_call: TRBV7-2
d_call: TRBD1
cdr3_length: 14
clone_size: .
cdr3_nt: TGTGCCAGCTCTACCCGACAGGGGGCAACTGAAGCTTTCTTT
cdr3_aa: CASSTRQGATEAFF

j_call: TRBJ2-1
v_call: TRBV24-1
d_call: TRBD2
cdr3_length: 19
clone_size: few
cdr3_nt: TGTGCCACCAGTGATTTGCCTTACCGGGGGGACGGGAGCTACAATGAGCAGTTCTTC
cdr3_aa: CATSDLPYRGDGSYNEQFF

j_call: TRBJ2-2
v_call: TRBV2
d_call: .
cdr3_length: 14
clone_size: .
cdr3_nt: TGTGCCAGCAGTGAAGTTTGGGGTTCCGGGGAGCTGTTTTTT
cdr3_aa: CASSEVWGSGELFF

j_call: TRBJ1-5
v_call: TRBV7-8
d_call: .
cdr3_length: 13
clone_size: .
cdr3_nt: TGTGCCAGCAGTAAAGGGAGCAATCAGCCCCAGCATTTT
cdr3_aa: CASSKGSNQPQHF

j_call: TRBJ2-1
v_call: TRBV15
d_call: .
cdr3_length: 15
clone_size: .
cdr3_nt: TGTGCCACCAGCAGACCAGCGGACTCCTACAATGAGCAGTTCTTC
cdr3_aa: CATSRPADSYNEQFF

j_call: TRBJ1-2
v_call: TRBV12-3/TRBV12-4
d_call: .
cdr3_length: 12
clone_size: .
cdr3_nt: TGTGCCAGCAGTCCTTCAGGGGAGGGCTACACCTTC
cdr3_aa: CASSPSGEGYTF

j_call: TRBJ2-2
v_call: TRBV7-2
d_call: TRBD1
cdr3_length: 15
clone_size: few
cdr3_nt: TGTGCCAGCAGCCGTCGACAGGGGGCAACCGGGGAGCTGTTTTTT
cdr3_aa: CASSRRQGATGELFF

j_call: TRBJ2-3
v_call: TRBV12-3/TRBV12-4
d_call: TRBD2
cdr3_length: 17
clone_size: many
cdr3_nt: TGTGCCAGCAGTTTAGGGATTAGCGGGGGTAGCACAGATACGCAGTATTTT
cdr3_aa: CASSLGISGGSTDTQYF